This T cell receptor (beta chain) was identified in a study of lung T cells in sarcoidosis with Löfgren's syndrome. From the reads, TCRdb called clonotypes with MiXCR, one entry per CDR3 protein. The sample has about 2,300 distinct CDR3 sequences; under 25% are singletons. The CDR3 totals 13 residues. The ends were cut back, 5 bases at V and 7 bases at J, with 14 bases in the middle. Germline V gene data show CDR1 as SNHLY and CDR2 as FYNNEI. General study points: Recognition of an unidentified sarcoidosis antigen was only suggested. TRBV2 was the preferred pairing partner of TRAV12-1, with similar CDR3s.

Judged by abundance, this clonotype is large. Its specificity is unknown. J is TRBJ1-1 and V is TRBV2; possibly TRBD1 for D (5 bases). Sequences were obtained from CD4+ T cells from bronchoalveolar lavage. This TCR derives from a human donor with sarcoidosis (Löfgren's syndrome or another form), or a control subject (not recorded which). The chain's CDR3 is CASSYTDRGEAFF. CDR3 sequence (DNA): TGTGCCAGCAGTTACACTGACAGAGGTGAAGCTTTCTTT.